This T cell receptor (beta chain) was recovered during a study of blood T cells in healthy people across ages. Using a J-beta primer mix together with a sample-barcoded 5' primer, a second PCR was run for roughly 6 to 12 cycles. Using its own MiXCR run on the 5' RACE reads, TCRdb lists one record per CDR3 protein. The data hold about 670,000 distinct CDR3 sequences, with roughly two fifths observed a single time. In each sample, at least 6.5 million PBMCs were isolated. The clonotype comes from a man older than 75 in good health. The sample comprised blood.

The CDR3 DNA is TGTGCCAGCAGCCAACTAGCGGGAGATGAGCAGTACTTC. It is translated as CASSQLAGDEQYF. This chain uses TRBV4-2 with TRBJ2-5, with 10 bases fitting TRBD2. J lost 11 bases, V lost 2 bases, and 5 bases had no gene match. CDR3 size: 13 residues. The germline V gene encodes CDR1 LGHNA and CDR2 YNFKEQ.